This T cell receptor (beta chain) derives from a study of T cells in Graves' hyperthyroidism and ophthalmopathy. Study background: Peripheral blood collection took place at initial diagnosis, before any treatment. Whole-study results and caveats: Most thyroid clonotypes expanded above 0.001 were also detected in blood.

It was RNA transcripts that yielded the amplified TCR beta CDR3 regions. The TCR CDR3 was amplified in a first-round RT-PCR using the HTBI primer set. TCRdb redid the calling of the multiplex PCR reads with MiXCR, one entry per CDR3 protein. The sample lists some 620,000 distinct CDR3 sequences; around 15% were seen once. The table lists this clonotype with many counts. Its antigen is as yet unknown. V dropped 5 bases and J dropped 13; count of bases not matched to a gene: 11. Germline values: CDR1 MNHEY, CDR2 SMNVEV (reference sequence). CDR3 length equals 13 residues. This TCR came from a woman in her 30s with Graves' hyperthyroidism. Sequencing used blood. V gene TRBV27 combines with J gene TRBJ2-1, with 7 positions matching TRBD1. The chain's CDR3 is CASSPGPGQLQFF. The CDR3 DNA is TGTGCCAGCAGTCCCGGACCGGGACAGCTACAGTTCTTC.